Listed below are T cell receptor beta chains from one sample, sequenced in a study of T cells in Graves' hyperthyroidism and ophthalmopathy. Each CDR3 protein is one row after TCRdb ran MiXCR on the multiplex PCR reads. Here the sample spans approximately 600,000 distinct CDR3 sequences, 14% being singletons. The sequenced sample was blood. Receptors originate from a woman between 18 and 30 years old with Graves' ophthalmopathy. The CDR3 runs from the conserved cysteine through the conserved F or W. The D gene is left open where the match is weak. Not all rows give a size; the values are once, few, many and, for expanded clones, a class.

CDR3 length: 14; J gene: TRBJ2-7; D gene: TRBD2; V gene: TRBV27; clone size: -; CDR3 DNA: TGTGCCAGCAGTTTAACTAGCGGGAGGACAGAGCAGTACTTC; CDR3 protein: CASSLTSGRTEQYF
CDR3 length: 17; J gene: TRBJ2-2; D gene: -; V gene: TRBV6-5; clone size: many; CDR3 DNA: TGTGCCAGCAGTTACACGGGGGACAGAATGAACACCGGGGAGCTGTTTTTT; CDR3 protein: CASSYTGDRMNTGELFF
CDR3 length: 16; J gene: TRBJ2-3; D gene: TRBD1; V gene: TRBV19; clone size: -; CDR3 DNA: TGTGCCAGTAGTCCTCTCCGGGACAGCCTCACAGATACGCAGTATTTT; CDR3 protein: CASSPLRDSLTDTQYF
CDR3 length: 17; J gene: TRBJ2-1; D gene: TRBD2; V gene: TRBV7-9; clone size: many; CDR3 DNA: TGTGCCAGCAGCCAGAAGCGGGAGGAGCAGGCCTACAATGAGCAGTTCTTC; CDR3 protein: CASSQKREEQAYNEQFF
CDR3 length: 13; J gene: TRBJ2-7; D gene: TRBD2; V gene: TRBV28; clone size: many; CDR3 DNA: TGTGCCAGCAGTTTGAGGGAGGGCGGCGAGCAGTACTTC; CDR3 protein: CASSLREGGEQYF
CDR3 length: 15; J gene: TRBJ2-1; D gene: TRBD2; V gene: TRBV6-1; clone size: many; CDR3 DNA: TGTGCCAGCAGTAAAAAGCGGGACGGTAACAATGAGCAGTTCTTC; CDR3 protein: CASSKKRDGNNEQFF
CDR3 length: 15; J gene: TRBJ1-5; D gene: -; V gene: TRBV20-1; clone size: many; CDR3 DNA: TGCAGTGCTAGAGTACGGGAAGGGAGCAATCAGCCCCAGCATTTT; CDR3 protein: CSARVREGSNQPQHF
CDR3 length: 15; J gene: TRBJ1-4; D gene: TRBD1; V gene: TRBV6-1; clone size: many; CDR3 DNA: TGTGCCAGCAGTCCCGACAGGGTGACTAATGAAAAACTGTTTTTT; CDR3 protein: CASSPDRVTNEKLFF
CDR3 length: 18; J gene: TRBJ1-1; D gene: TRBD1; V gene: TRBV18; clone size: -; CDR3 DNA: TGTGCCAGCCATTCTTTTACGGACAGGGTGCTCAGAGGGGATGAAGCTTTCTTT; CDR3 protein: CASHSFTDRVLRGDEAFF
CDR3 length: 16; J gene: TRBJ2-5; D gene: -; V gene: TRBV15; clone size: few; CDR3 DNA: TGTGCCACCAGCAGAGTTCCTGTTTCAGTTCAAGAGACCCAGTACTTC; CDR3 protein: CATSRVPVSVQETQYF
CDR3 length: 14; J gene: TRBJ1-6; D gene: TRBD1; V gene: TRBV3-1; clone size: few; CDR3 DNA: TGTGCCAGCAGCCCGACAGGGGGACGGAGTCCCCTCCACTTT; CDR3 protein: CASSPTGGRSPLHF
CDR3 length: 18; J gene: TRBJ1-2; D gene: -; V gene: TRBV5-1; clone size: -; CDR3 DNA: TGCGCCAGCAGCTTGGAGTGGACAGCCCGACACCGCAACTATGGCTACACCTTC; CDR3 protein: CASSLEWTARHRNYGYTF
CDR3 length: 13; J gene: TRBJ1-2; D gene: -; V gene: TRBV20-1; clone size: -; CDR3 DNA: TGCAGTGCCCGGACAGAAACAAATTATGGCTACACCTTC; CDR3 protein: CSARTETNYGYTF
CDR3 length: 13; J gene: TRBJ1-1; D gene: TRBD1; V gene: TRBV19; clone size: many; CDR3 DNA: TGTGCCACGTCGACAGGGCTGAACACTGAAGCTTTCTTT; CDR3 protein: CATSTGLNTEAFF
CDR3 length: 13; J gene: TRBJ1-1; D gene: TRBD1; V gene: TRBV28; clone size: many; CDR3 DNA: TGTGCCAGCTTGCCAGGGGGGTGGACTGAAGCTTTCTTT; CDR3 protein: CASLPGGWTEAFF
CDR3 length: 14; J gene: TRBJ1-2; D gene: -; V gene: TRBV6-5; clone size: many; CDR3 DNA: TGTGCCAGCAGTTACAACAGGGCCCGAGATGGCTACACCTTC; CDR3 protein: CASSYNRARDGYTF
CDR3 length: 17; J gene: TRBJ2-3; D gene: TRBD2; V gene: TRBV27; clone size: many; CDR3 DNA: TGTGCCACCTCCCTCACTCTGGGACTAGCCGTCGCAGATACGCAGTATTTT; CDR3 protein: CATSLTLGLAVADTQYF
CDR3 length: 19; J gene: TRBJ2-3; D gene: TRBD2; V gene: TRBV24-1; clone size: once; CDR3 DNA: TGTGCCACCAGTGATTTGGGGTCGACTAGCGGGAGGCTCACAGATACGCAGTATTTT; CDR3 protein: CATSDLGSTSGRLTDTQYF
CDR3 length: 15; J gene: TRBJ2-7; D gene: -; V gene: TRBV4-2; clone size: few; CDR3 DNA: TGTGCCAGCAGCCCTCATTACAGTTCAGAGTACGAGCAGTACTTC; CDR3 protein: CASSPHYSSEYEQYF
CDR3 length: 13; J gene: TRBJ2-1; D gene: -; V gene: TRBV7-9; clone size: many; CDR3 DNA: TGTGCCAGCAGCTTAAGTGGTGGTGGCGAGCAGTTCTTC; CDR3 protein: CASSLSGGGEQFF
CDR3 length: 15; J gene: TRBJ1-2; D gene: -; V gene: TRBV4-3; clone size: few; CDR3 DNA: TGCGCCAGCAGCCAAACGACGAAGGATAACTATGGCTACACCTTC; CDR3 protein: CASSQTTKDNYGYTF
CDR3 length: 17; J gene: TRBJ2-7; D gene: TRBD2; V gene: TRBV24-1; clone size: many; CDR3 DNA: TGTGCCACCAGTGAACCAGCGGGAGGGCCGGGTTTTGGAGAGCAGTACTTC; CDR3 protein: CATSEPAGGPGFGEQYF
CDR3 length: 11; J gene: TRBJ1-2; D gene: -; V gene: TRBV28; clone size: many; CDR3 DNA: TGTGCCAGCGGACAGTCCTATGGCTACACCTTC; CDR3 protein: CASGQSYGYTF
CDR3 length: 12; J gene: TRBJ2-7; D gene: -; V gene: TRBV7-6; clone size: few; CDR3 DNA: TGTGCCAGCAGCTCTACCATCTACGAGCAGTACTTC; CDR3 protein: CASSSTIYEQYF
CDR3 length: 13; J gene: TRBJ2-5; D gene: -; V gene: TRBV5-5; clone size: many; CDR3 DNA: TGTGCCAGCAGCCCCGCCCGAGGGACGATACAGTACTTC; CDR3 protein: CASSPARGTIQYF
CDR3 length: 16; J gene: TRBJ2-2; D gene: -; V gene: TRBV7-2; clone size: few; CDR3 DNA: TGTGCCAGCAGCTTTCGAACACTACTAGTCCCCGGGGAGCCGTTTTTT; CDR3 protein: CASSFRTLLVPGEPFF
CDR3 length: 16; J gene: TRBJ2-2; D gene: -; V gene: TRBV7-9; clone size: few; CDR3 DNA: TGTGCCAGCAGCTTAGCGCCAGGGTCGAACACCGGGGAGCTGTTTTTT; CDR3 protein: CASSLAPGSNTGELFF
CDR3 length: 19; J gene: TRBJ1-1; D gene: -; V gene: TRBV7-2; clone size: many; CDR3 DNA: TGTGCCAGCAGCTTAGCCTCCACCTGGGTCGGGGATCGGAACACTGAAGCTTTCTTT; CDR3 protein: CASSLASTWVGDRNTEAFF
CDR3 length: 13; J gene: TRBJ1-5; D gene: -; V gene: TRBV7-2; clone size: many; CDR3 DNA: TGTGCCAGCAGCTTAGAGGTCGATCAGCCCCAGCATTTT; CDR3 protein: CASSLEVDQPQHF
CDR3 length: 14; J gene: TRBJ1-1; D gene: -; V gene: TRBV7-9; clone size: -; CDR3 DNA: TGTGCCAGCTCCTCACGGGTCGGGGACACTGAAGCTTTCTTT; CDR3 protein: CASSSRVGDTEAFF
CDR3 length: 14; J gene: TRBJ1-1; D gene: TRBD1; V gene: TRBV29-1; clone size: many; CDR3 DNA: TGCAGCGTTGGGGGTCGGCAGGGGGCCTCTGAAGCTTTCTTT; CDR3 protein: CSVGGRQGASEAFF
CDR3 length: 16; J gene: TRBJ2-7; D gene: TRBD2; V gene: TRBV28; clone size: many; CDR3 DNA: TGTGCCAGCAGTTTAGGGACTAGCGGGAGCATCTACGAGCAGTACTTC; CDR3 protein: CASSLGTSGSIYEQYF
CDR3 length: 16; J gene: TRBJ2-3; D gene: TRBD2; V gene: TRBV20-1; clone size: many; CDR3 DNA: TGCAGTGCTATTGGGACTAGCGGGGAGAGCACAGATACGCAGTATTTT; CDR3 protein: CSAIGTSGESTDTQYF
CDR3 length: 16; J gene: TRBJ2-1; D gene: -; V gene: TRBV11-2; clone size: -; CDR3 DNA: TGTGCCAGCAGCTTTGTCAGTGGACTGGCTGGCAATGGGCAGTTCTTC; CDR3 protein: CASSFVSGLAGNGQFF
CDR3 length: 13; J gene: TRBJ1-5; D gene: TRBD1; V gene: TRBV6-1; clone size: -; CDR3 DNA: TGTGCCAGCAGACAGGGGGTAGGACAGCCCCAGCATTTT; CDR3 protein: CASRQGVGQPQHF
CDR3 length: 15; J gene: TRBJ1-6; D gene: TRBD1; V gene: TRBV9; clone size: few; CDR3 DNA: TGTGCCAGCAGCGTAGTGGGACAGGTGTCTTCACCCCTCCACTTT; CDR3 protein: CASSVVGQVSSPLHF
CDR3 length: 13; J gene: TRBJ2-1; D gene: TRBD1; V gene: TRBV10-3; clone size: few; CDR3 DNA: TGTGCCATCAGTAGGACAGGGGACAATGAGCAGTTCTTC; CDR3 protein: CAISRTGDNEQFF
CDR3 length: 12; J gene: TRBJ2-7; D gene: -; V gene: TRBV20-1; clone size: many; CDR3 DNA: TGCAGTGCTTGGGACGGTGGCTACGAGCAGTACTTC; CDR3 protein: CSAWDGGYEQYF
CDR3 length: 16; J gene: TRBJ1-6; D gene: -; V gene: TRBV4-3; clone size: -; CDR3 DNA: TGCGCCAGCAGCCAAGATTTAATACGGCGCAATTCACCCCTCCACTTT; CDR3 protein: CASSQDLIRRNSPLHF
CDR3 length: 11; J gene: TRBJ1-4; D gene: -; V gene: TRBV7-9; clone size: -; CDR3 DNA: TGTGCCAGCATCCGGGATGAAAAACTGTTTTTT; CDR3 protein: CASIRDEKLFF
CDR3 length: 16; J gene: TRBJ1-5; D gene: -; V gene: TRBV27; clone size: few; CDR3 DNA: TGTGCCAGCAGACAAGGCAGTTCGTACGGCAATCAGCCCCAGCATTTT; CDR3 protein: CASRQGSSYGNQPQHF
CDR3 length: 15; J gene: TRBJ2-7; D gene: -; V gene: TRBV11-1; clone size: many; CDR3 DNA: TGTGCCAGCAGCTCGCCGCCAGCGGACCTCTACGAGCAGTACTTC; CDR3 protein: CASSSPPADLYEQYF
CDR3 length: 13; J gene: TRBJ2-7; D gene: TRBD1; V gene: TRBV12-3/TRBV12-4; clone size: few; CDR3 DNA: TGTGCCAGCAGTTGGGGGACAGGCCGAGGGCAGTACTTC; CDR3 protein: CASSWGTGRGQYF
CDR3 length: 11; J gene: TRBJ2-7; D gene: -; V gene: TRBV11-2; clone size: many; CDR3 DNA: TGTGCCAGCGCTGTTGCTTACGAGCAGTACTTC; CDR3 protein: CASAVAYEQYF
CDR3 length: 13; J gene: TRBJ2-7; D gene: TRBD2; V gene: TRBV20-1; clone size: many; CDR3 DNA: TGCAGTGCGAGGACTAGCGGGAACTACGAGCAGTACTTC; CDR3 protein: CSARTSGNYEQYF
CDR3 length: 18; J gene: TRBJ1-4; D gene: -; V gene: TRBV11-2; clone size: -; CDR3 DNA: TGTGCCAGCAGCTTCAACGGGGGGGCGGATGCAACTAATGAAAAACTGTTTTTT; CDR3 protein: CASSFNGGADATNEKLFF
CDR3 length: 14; J gene: TRBJ1-1; D gene: -; V gene: TRBV11-2; clone size: many; CDR3 DNA: TGTGCCAGCAGCTTCGGCCAGGGTACTTCTGAAGCTTTCTTT; CDR3 protein: CASSFGQGTSEAFF
CDR3 length: 13; J gene: TRBJ2-2; D gene: -; V gene: TRBV27; clone size: -; CDR3 DNA: TGTGCCAGCAGTTTGACGGGCTGGGGGGAGCTGTTTTTT; CDR3 protein: CASSLTGWGELFF
CDR3 length: 14; J gene: TRBJ2-7; D gene: TRBD1; V gene: TRBV20-1; clone size: many; CDR3 DNA: TGCAGTGCTAAGTACAGGGGGGAATCCTACGAGCAGTACTTC; CDR3 protein: CSAKYRGESYEQYF